The 32 T cell receptor beta chains below all came from one sample that was sequenced in a study of T cell repertoires in cytomegalovirus infection. TCRdb re-called the reads with MiXCR, one entry per CDR3 protein. This table has under 300,000 distinct CDR3 sequences, 15% to 20% appearing once. What was sequenced was CD8+ T cells from PBMCs. The receptors were gathered from a human donor in good health (CMV status not recorded). Some clones in this sample may be carry-over from other donors' samples.

This clonotype was counted between two and nine times. The V gene is TRBV5-5, the J gene TRBJ1-5; D gene uncertain. Germline V CDR1 and CDR2: SGHKS, YYEKEE (reference sequence). Deletions cut 4 bases from V and 5 bases from J, with 13 bases between. The CDR3 sequence is 14 residues long. The CDR3 loop reads CASSPGNRHQPQHF. The CDR3 DNA follows: TGTGCCAGCAGCCCGGGCAATAGGCATCAGCCCCAGCATTTT.

J is TRBJ1-1 and V is TRBV2; TRBD1 matches at 7 bases. Germline CDR1 is SNHLY and CDR2 is FYNNEI. The CDR3 has 16 amino acids. The V and J ends lost 0 bases and 0 bases, in that order; junction bases with no gene match: 4. CDR3 nucleotide sequence: TGTGCCAGCAGTGAAGCAAGAGGACAGGTGAACACTGAAGCTTTCTTT. Translated: CASSEARGQVNTEAFF.

Written as DNA, the CDR3 is TGTGCCAGCAGCCCGGGTTTTGCCAAAAACATTCAGTACTTC. Its translation is CASSPGFAKNIQYF. The chain has TRBV5-6 and TRBJ2-4; D uncertain. The CDR3 has 14 residues. V gave up 4 bases and J gave up 1 base, with 9 bases separating them. Germline loops: CDR1 SGHDT, CDR2 YYEEEE.

This clonotype was counted between two and nine times. This chain links TRBV6-1 with TRBJ1-3; no clear D. In germline, CDR1 is MNHNS, CDR2 SASEGT. CDR3 size: 19 residues. Trimming left V 10 bases short and J 1 base short, with 29 bases between. The CDR3 DNA is TGTGCCACTATCCGAACCACTCTGGAAACAGTATATTCTGGAAACACCATATATTTT. Protein product: CATIRTTLETVYSGNTIYF.

V and J are TRBV4-1 and TRBJ2-1; D could derive from TRBD1 or TRBD2 (5 bases each). Trimming left V 0 bases short and J 0 bases short, with 9 bases between. Per the germline V gene, CDR1 is MGHRA and CDR2 is YSYEKL. The CDR3 spans 16 residues. The CDR3 here is CASSQETGLSYNEQFF. For the CDR3, the DNA is TGCGCCAGCAGCCAAGAGACGGGGCTCTCCTACAATGAGCAGTTCTTC.

In its sample, this clonotype was seen a few times. CDR3 residues: CASSLMWTRGSSYEQYF. CDR3 nucleotide sequence: TGTGCCAGCAGCCTAATGTGGACGAGAGGGTCCTCCTACGAGCAGTACTTC. The chain joins TRBV28 to TRBJ2-7; D may be TRBD2 (5 bases). Trimming took off 6 bases at V and 0 bases at J, with 21 bases between the two ends. Germline CDR1 and CDR2: MDHEN and SYDVKM. The CDR3 runs 17 residues.

This chain links TRBV12-3 or TRBV12-4 with TRBJ1-5; tentative D call: TRBD1 (5 bases). The V gene lost 7 bases and the J gene lost 8 bases, with 21 bases spanning the gap. The CDR3 sequence is 15 residues long. Here the CDR3 DNA reads TGTGCCAGCACCGGGGCGGGGGGGGGACTGGAGCCCCAGCATTTT. Its protein is CASTGAGGGLEPQHF.

The chain joins TRBV4-1 to TRBJ2-1, with D possibly matching TRBD1 (5 bases). The germline V gene encodes CDR1 MGHRA and CDR2 YSYEKL. This CDR3 spans 17 amino acids. V lost 1 base to trimming and J lost 7 bases, with 20 bases between them. In DNA, the CDR3 is TGCGCCAGCAGCCAAGCTGGGCAGGGTCTAATCCGAAATGAGCAGTTCTTC. It is translated as CASSQAGQGLIRNEQFF.

This clonotype was seen at least ten times. The chain carries TRBV7-2 and TRBJ2-7, with TRBD1 as a possible D gene (6 bases). This CDR3 is built from 13 residues. The V gene lost 1 base and the J gene lost 4 bases, with 8 bases spanning the gap. Germline values: CDR1 SGHTA, CDR2 FQGNSA. CDR3 nucleotides: TGTGCCAGCAGCTTAGGCAGGGGTTACGAGCAGTACTTC. Residues: CASSLGRGYEQYF.

The chain carries TRBV5-6 and TRBJ2-1; D tentatively reads TRBD1 or TRBD2 (5 bases each). V lost 0 bases to trimming and J lost 14 bases, with 12 bases between them. Germline-derived CDR1 and CDR2 are SGHDT and YYEEEE. This CDR3 has 12 residues. The chain's CDR3 is CASSLGGNREFF. For the CDR3, the DNA is TGTGCCAGCAGCTTGGGGGGGAACCGGGAGTTCTTC.

In this sample, this clonotype turned up a few times. The chain carries TRBV19 and TRBJ2-1, with a weak D call TRBD1 (7 bases). The germline V and J ends were trimmed by 7 bases and 2 bases, with 21 bases remaining between them. CDR1 is LNHDA and CDR2 is SQIVND in the germline V gene (reference sequence). CDR3 length equals 17 residues. The CDR3 bases are TGTGCCAGTACCCCCCTTTTTGCGGGGACAGCCTACAATGAGCAGTTCTTC. It is translated as CASTPLFAGTAYNEQFF.

This chain uses TRBV20-1 with TRBJ2-7; D is possibly TRBD1 or TRBD2 (5 bases each). The CDR3 runs 14 residues. With 0 bases removed from V and 3 bases from J, the gap between germline ends came to 12 bases. Germline values: CDR1 DFQATT, CDR2 SNEGSKA (reference sequence). Here the CDR3 reads CSARDPEGIYEQYF. The CDR3 DNA reads TGCAGTGCTAGAGACCCCGAGGGGATCTACGAGCAGTACTTC.

For this clonotype: A much bigger clone sits one base away, suggesting this may be a read error. The rearrangement links TRBV6-1 to TRBJ2-7; no clear D gene. The CDR3 consists of 14 residues. Germline assignment: CDR1 MNHNS and CDR2 SASEGT. Trimming removed 5 bases from V and 1 base from J, with 12 bases in between. Written as DNA, the CDR3 is TGTGCCAGCAGTTACGGGTCAGAGTCCTACGAGCAGTACTTC. As protein: CASSYGSESYEQYF.

V gene TRBV7-6 combines with J gene TRBJ1-1; 7 bases align to TRBD1. From germline, CDR1 is SGHVS and CDR2 FNYEAQ. CDR3 length equals 18 residues. Germline trimming cut 5 bases from V and 7 bases from J; bases unmatched to any gene: 22. This chain's CDR3 is CASSLYSGQAPRGSEAFF. DNA of the CDR3: TGTGCCAGCAGCCTCTACTCAGGACAGGCGCCACGGGGGAGTGAAGCTTTCTTT.

The table lists this clonotype with many counts. The chain couples TRBV7-2 to TRBJ1-6; no clear D gene. CDR1 is SGHTA and CDR2 is FQGNSA in the germline V gene. This CDR3 is 13 amino acids long. V lost 2 bases and J 10 bases, leaving 9 bases between the germline ends. The CDR3 spells CASSLFAQSPLHF. The CDR3 DNA reads as TGTGCCAGCAGCTTATTTGCGCAATCACCCCTCCACTTT.

The table lists this clonotype with a few counts. J is TRBJ1-2 and V is TRBV7-6, with a weak D call TRBD1 (6 bases). Germline V gene lookup returns CDR1 SGHVS and CDR2 FNYEAQ. The CDR3 runs to 18 residues. V was shortened by 5 bases and J by 6 bases, with 28 bases between the two germline ends. The CDR3 DNA reads TGTGCCAGCAGCCCCCAACGGACGAACGAGGGGGGGGGGGATGGCTACACCTTC. This sequence encodes CASSPQRTNEGGGDGYTF.

J is TRBJ2-7 and V is TRBV20-1; D is possibly TRBD2 (6 bases). This CDR3 spans 16 amino acids. Between the trimmed V and J ends, which lost 3 bases and 0 bases, there was a span of 18 bases. Germline CDR1 DFQATT, CDR2 SNEGSKA (reference sequence). This chain's CDR3 is CSARGLGLFDSYEQYF. CDR3 nucleotides: TGCAGTGCTAGGGGCCTGGGACTGTTCGACTCCTACGAGCAGTACTTC.

This clonotype was counted only a few times. V usage is TRBV19 and J usage is TRBJ2-3; D is ambiguous. CDR3 length: 14 amino acids. Germline V CDR1 and CDR2: LNHDA, SQIVND (reference sequence). V gave up 1 base and J gave up 2 bases, with 7 bases separating them. CDR3 nucleotide sequence: TGTGCCAGTAGTATAGCCCGGCTCACAGATACGCAGTATTTT. Translated: CASSIARLTDTQYF.

Ten or more counts support this clonotype. The V gene is TRBV7-2, the J gene TRBJ2-1; unclear D gene. The germline V and J ends were trimmed by 3 bases and 0 bases, with 12 bases remaining between them. This CDR3 region has 16 residues. CDR1 and CDR2 (germline): SGHTA, FQGNSA. The CDR3 sequence: CASSFRSLHSYNEQFF. In DNA form, the CDR3 reads TGTGCCAGCAGCTTCCGTTCACTCCACTCCTACAATGAGCAGTTCTTC. The entire variable domain, with the rest obtained from reference TRBV7-2 and TRBJ2-1, is as follows: GAGVSQSPSNKVTEKGKDVELRCDPISGHTALYWYRQSLGQGLEFLIYFQGNSAPDKSGLPSDRFSAERTGGSVSTLTIQRTQQEDSAVYLCASSFRSLHSYNEQFFGPGTRLTVL.

This clonotype occurred a few times. The chain joins TRBV10-2 to TRBJ1-2; the D gene is possibly TRBD1 (5 bases). V lost 6 bases and J lost 5, with 16 bases in between. From germline, CDR1 is WSHSY and CDR2 SAAADI. The CDR3 extends over 14 amino acids. CDR3 nucleotide sequence: TGCGCCAGCAGGGGGGACTCGATTTATTATGGCTACACCTTC. As protein: CASRGDSIYYGYTF.

CDR3 amino acids: CASSLLDRGFYEQYF. The DNA for the CDR3 is TGTGCCAGCAGCTTATTGGACAGGGGGTTTTACGAGCAGTACTTC. The gene calls are TRBV7-9 and TRBJ2-7; 10 nucleotides line up with TRBD1. The CDR3 runs 15 residues. J gave up 4 bases and V 2 bases, and 5 bases lay outside the gene matches. From germline, CDR1 is SEHNR and CDR2 FQNEAQ (reference sequence). Filled out from reference TRBV7-9 and TRBJ2-7, the complete variable domain reads DTGVSQNPRHKITKRGQNVTFRCDPISEHNRLYWYRQTLGQGPEFLTYFQNEAQLEKSRLLSDRFSAERPKGSFSTLEIQRTEQGDSAMYLCASSLLDRGFYEQYFGPGTRLTVT.

The V and J genes are TRBV28 and TRBJ2-7, with 7 bases identical to TRBD1. Germline V gene data show CDR1 as MDHEN and CDR2 as SYDVKM. The CDR3 contains 12 residues. J lost 4 bases, V lost 6 bases, and 3 bases had no gene match. The CDR3 DNA reads TGTGCCAGCAGAAGACAGGGTTACGAGCAGTACTTC. It specifies CASRRQGYEQYF.

Many counts were recorded for this clonotype. The rearrangement joins TRBV28 to TRBJ1-2, with 7 nucleotides matching TRBD1. The CDR3 is 15 amino acids. The J segment lost 2 bases and the V segment lost 8 bases, leaving 11 bases of the junction unmatched. Germline V gene data show CDR1 as MDHEN and CDR2 as SYDVKM. CDR3 amino acids: CASLTNRGLNYGYTF. The CDR3 nucleotides read TGTGCCAGCCTGACGAACAGGGGCCTCAACTATGGCTACACCTTC.

The chain joins TRBV28 to TRBJ2-1, with 7 bases fitting TRBD1. The V gene's germline CDR1 is MDHEN and CDR2 SYDVKM. The CDR3 loop spans 13 amino acids. With 5 bases clipped from V and 6 bases from J, the junction kept 4 bases outside the gene matches. This chain's CDR3 is CASSRDSFNEQFF. The CDR3 region has the DNA TGTGCCAGCAGTAGGGACAGTTTCAATGAGCAGTTCTTC.

As for this clonotype: With a much larger clone just one base away, this may be a read error. The CDR3 region has the DNA TGTGCCAGCAGCCAAGTGGTCAGGACCTCCTACGAGCAGTACTTC. Protein product: CASSQVVRTSYEQYF. The rearrangement joins TRBV3-1 to TRBJ2-7; D remains ambiguous. Trimming left V 1 base short and J 0 bases short, with 10 bases between. Germline V CDR1 and CDR2: LGHDT, YNNKEL (reference sequence). The CDR3 is made up of 15 amino acids.

This chain links TRBV7-9 with TRBJ2-7, with D possibly being TRBD1 (5 bases). The V end lost 4 bases, the J end lost 2 bases, and 12 bases lay between the germline ends. The germline gives CDR1 SEHNR, CDR2 FQNEAQ (reference sequence). The CDR3 is 14 amino acids. Written as DNA, the CDR3 is TGTGCCAGCAGCTCGACAGAGAGAGCCTACGAGCAGTACTTC. Its protein is CASSSTERAYEQYF.

This clonotype was detected ten times or more. This rearrangement joins TRBV20-1 to TRBJ1-5, with D possibly TRBD1 on 5 matching bases. The CDR3 has 17 residues. The germline gives CDR1 DFQATT, CDR2 SNEGSKA (reference sequence). Trimming cost V 0 bases and J 2 bases, with 17 bases left between them. The chain's CDR3 is CSARDSEEGPGNQPQHF. CDR3 nucleotide sequence: TGCAGTGCTAGAGATTCTGAGGAGGGGCCGGGCAATCAGCCCCAGCATTTT.

This clonotype appeared many times. The CDR3 loop is CASSLAGTFINEQFF. In DNA form, the CDR3 reads TGTGCCAGCAGCTTAGCAGGAACCTTTATCAATGAGCAGTTCTTC. The rearrangement links TRBV7-9 to TRBJ2-1; D gene unclear. Trimming pared 0 bases from V and 6 bases from J, leaving 12 bases between. The V gene's germline CDR1 is SEHNR and CDR2 FQNEAQ (reference sequence). The CDR3 length is 15 residues.

This clonotype has just a few counts. The chain links TRBV27 to TRBJ2-5; TRBD2 agrees at 10 bases. The J segment lost 5 bases and the V segment lost 5 bases, leaving 8 bases of the junction unmatched. The germline V gene has CDR1 MNHEY and CDR2 SMNVEV (reference sequence). This CDR3 contains 15 residues. The CDR3 spells CASSTWTSGRETQYF. CDR3 DNA sequence: TGTGCCAGCAGTACTTGGACTAGCGGAAGGGAGACCCAGTACTTC.

The chain recombines TRBV6-2 or TRBV6-3 with TRBJ1-4; D possibly corresponds to TRBD1 (6 bases). V was shortened by 6 bases and J by 3 bases, with 11 bases between the two germline ends. The V gene's germline CDR1 is MNHEY and CDR2 SVGEGT. This CDR3 has 14 residues. DNA for the CDR3: TGTGCCAGCAGCGAACAGGGCTCTAATGAAAAACTGTTTTTT. It yields the protein CASSEQGSNEKLFF.

This clonotype was counted a few times. CDR3 DNA sequence: TGCAGCGTAGACAAATCGCAAGAGTATGACAGACTGCAAGAGACCCAGTACTTC. It yields the protein CSVDKSQEYDRLQETQYF. The rearrangement joins TRBV29-1 to TRBJ2-5, with a tentative D call TRBD1 (5 bases). Germline values: CDR1 SQVTM, CDR2 ANQGSEA. V dropped 6 bases and J dropped 2 bases, with 28 bases sitting between them. The CDR3 runs to 18 residues.

This clonotype was observed at least ten times. The rearrangement links TRBV7-2 to TRBJ2-5; TRBD1 aligns across 8 bases. CDR3 size: 14 residues. J lost 3 bases, V lost 2 bases, and 2 bases had no gene match. Germline CDR1 SGHTA, CDR2 FQGNSA. CDR3 protein: CASSLTGGEETQYF. In DNA form, the CDR3 reads TGTGCCAGCAGCTTAACAGGGGGTGAAGAGACCCAGTACTTC. The variable domain in full, completed from reference TRBV7-2 and TRBJ2-5, reads GAGVSQSPSNKVTEKGKDVELRCDPISGHTALYWYRQSLGQGLEFLIYFQGNSAPDKSGLPSDRFSAERTGGSVSTLTIQRTQQEDSAVYLCASSLTGGEETQYFGPGTRLLVL.